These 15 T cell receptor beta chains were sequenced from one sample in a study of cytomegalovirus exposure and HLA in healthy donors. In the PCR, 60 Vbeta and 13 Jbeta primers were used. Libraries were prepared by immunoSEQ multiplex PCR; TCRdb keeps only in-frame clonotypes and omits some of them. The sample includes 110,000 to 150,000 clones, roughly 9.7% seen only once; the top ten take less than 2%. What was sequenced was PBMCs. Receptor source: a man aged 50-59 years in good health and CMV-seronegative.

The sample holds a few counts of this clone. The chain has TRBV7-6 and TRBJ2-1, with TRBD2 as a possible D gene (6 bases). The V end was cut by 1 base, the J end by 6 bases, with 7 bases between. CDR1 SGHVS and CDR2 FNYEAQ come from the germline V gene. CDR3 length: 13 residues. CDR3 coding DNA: TGTGCCAGCAGCTTAGTCGGGGGCAATGAGCAGTTCTTC. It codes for CASSLVGGNEQFF.

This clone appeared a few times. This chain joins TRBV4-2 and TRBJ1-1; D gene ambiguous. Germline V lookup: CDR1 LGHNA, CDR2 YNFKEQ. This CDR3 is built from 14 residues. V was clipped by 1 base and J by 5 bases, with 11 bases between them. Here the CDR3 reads CASSQVRSATEAFF. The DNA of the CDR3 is TGTGCCAGCAGCCAAGTTAGGAGCGCAACTGAAGCTTTCTTT.

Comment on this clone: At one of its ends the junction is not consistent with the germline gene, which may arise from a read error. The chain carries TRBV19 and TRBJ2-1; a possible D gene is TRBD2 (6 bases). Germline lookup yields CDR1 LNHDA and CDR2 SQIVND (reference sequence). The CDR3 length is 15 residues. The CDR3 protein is CASSISGRAGSERFF. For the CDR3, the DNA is TGTGCCAGTAGTATTTCGGGCAGAGCGGGTTCTGAGCGGTTCTTC.

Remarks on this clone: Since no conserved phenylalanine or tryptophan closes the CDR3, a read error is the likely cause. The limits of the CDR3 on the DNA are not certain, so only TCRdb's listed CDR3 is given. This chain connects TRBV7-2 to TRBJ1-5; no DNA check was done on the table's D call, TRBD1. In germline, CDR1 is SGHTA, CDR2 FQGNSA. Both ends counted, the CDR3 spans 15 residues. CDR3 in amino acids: CASSLAGQGRQPKHL.

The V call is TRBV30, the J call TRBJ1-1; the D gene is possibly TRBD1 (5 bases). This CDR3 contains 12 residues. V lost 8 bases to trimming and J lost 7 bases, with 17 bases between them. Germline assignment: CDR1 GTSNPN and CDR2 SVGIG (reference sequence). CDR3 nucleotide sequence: TGTGCCCGCAGGGATGTGGAAGGTGAAGCTTTCTTT. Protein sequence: CARRDVEGEAFF.

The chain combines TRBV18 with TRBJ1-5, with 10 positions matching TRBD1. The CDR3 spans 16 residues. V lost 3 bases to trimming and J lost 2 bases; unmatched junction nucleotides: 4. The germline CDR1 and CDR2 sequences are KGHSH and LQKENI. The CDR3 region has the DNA TGTGCCAGCTCACCGCCCGGGACAGGGGGCAATCAGCCCCAGCATTTT. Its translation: CASSPPGTGGNQPQHF.

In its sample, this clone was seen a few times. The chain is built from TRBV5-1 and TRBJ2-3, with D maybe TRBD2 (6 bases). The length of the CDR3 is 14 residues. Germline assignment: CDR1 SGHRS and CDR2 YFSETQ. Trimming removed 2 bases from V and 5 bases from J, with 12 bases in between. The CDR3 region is CASSFEAAGDTQYF. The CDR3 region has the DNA TGCGCCAGCAGCTTTGAGGCAGCGGGAGATACGCAGTATTTT.

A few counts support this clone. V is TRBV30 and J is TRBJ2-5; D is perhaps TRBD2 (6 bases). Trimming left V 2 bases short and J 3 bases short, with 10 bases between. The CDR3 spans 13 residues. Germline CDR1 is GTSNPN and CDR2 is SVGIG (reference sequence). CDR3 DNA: TGTGCCTGGAGTCTCACTAGCAAAGAGACCCAGTACTTC. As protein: CAWSLTSKETQYF.

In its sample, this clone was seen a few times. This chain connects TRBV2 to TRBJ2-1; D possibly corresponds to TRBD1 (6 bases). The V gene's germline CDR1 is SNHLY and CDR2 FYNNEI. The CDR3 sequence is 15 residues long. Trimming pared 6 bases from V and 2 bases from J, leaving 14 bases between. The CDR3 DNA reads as TGTGCCAGCAGGACACAGGGACCTCCCTACAATGAGCAGTTCTTC. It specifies CASRTQGPPYNEQFF.

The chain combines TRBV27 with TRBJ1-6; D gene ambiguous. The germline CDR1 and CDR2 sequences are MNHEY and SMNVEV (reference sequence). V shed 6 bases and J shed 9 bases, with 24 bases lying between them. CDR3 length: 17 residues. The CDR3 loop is CASSLDPPGRLTSPLHF. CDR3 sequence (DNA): TGTGCCAGCAGCCTAGACCCCCCGGGAAGACTAACTTCACCCCTCCACTTT.

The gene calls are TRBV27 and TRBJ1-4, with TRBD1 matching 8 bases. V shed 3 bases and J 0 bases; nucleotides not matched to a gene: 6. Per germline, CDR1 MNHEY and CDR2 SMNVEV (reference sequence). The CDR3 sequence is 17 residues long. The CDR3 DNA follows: TGTGCCAGCAGTTTCCGGCAGGGGGCTGCAACTAATGAAAAACTGTTTTTT. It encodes CASSFRQGAATNEKLFF.

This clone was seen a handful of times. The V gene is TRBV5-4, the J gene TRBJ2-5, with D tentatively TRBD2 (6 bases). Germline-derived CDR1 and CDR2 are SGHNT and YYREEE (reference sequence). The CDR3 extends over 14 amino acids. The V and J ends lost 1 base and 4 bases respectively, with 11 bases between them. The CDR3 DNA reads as TGTGCCAGCAGCTTGACTAGCATTGCAGAGACCCAGTACTTC. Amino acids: CASSLTSIAETQYF. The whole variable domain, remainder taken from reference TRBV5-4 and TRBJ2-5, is ETGVTQSPTHLIKTRGQQVTLRCSSQSGHNTVSWYQQALGQGPQFIFQYYREEENGRGNFPPRFSGLQFPNYSSELNVNALELDDSALYLCASSLTSIAETQYFGPGTRLLVL.

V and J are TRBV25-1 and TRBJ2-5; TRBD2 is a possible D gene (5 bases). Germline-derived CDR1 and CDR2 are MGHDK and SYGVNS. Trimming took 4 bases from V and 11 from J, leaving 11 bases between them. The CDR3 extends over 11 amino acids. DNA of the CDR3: TGTGCCAGCAGTGCCTTAAGGGAGCAGTACTTC. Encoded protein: CASSALREQYF.

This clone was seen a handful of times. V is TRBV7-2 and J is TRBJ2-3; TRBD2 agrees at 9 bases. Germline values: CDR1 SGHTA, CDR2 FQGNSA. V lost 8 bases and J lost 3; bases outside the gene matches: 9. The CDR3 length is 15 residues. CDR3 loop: CASVPAGGPTDTQYF. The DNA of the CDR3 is TGTGCCAGCGTGCCGGCGGGAGGGCCAACAGATACGCAGTATTTT.

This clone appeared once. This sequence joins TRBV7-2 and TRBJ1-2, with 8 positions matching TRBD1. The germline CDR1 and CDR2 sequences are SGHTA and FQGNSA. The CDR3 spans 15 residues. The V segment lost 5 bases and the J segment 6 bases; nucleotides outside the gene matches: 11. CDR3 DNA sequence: TGTGCCAGCAGCCGGACAGGGCGGAATTTGGATGGCTACACCTTC. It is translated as CASSRTGRNLDGYTF.